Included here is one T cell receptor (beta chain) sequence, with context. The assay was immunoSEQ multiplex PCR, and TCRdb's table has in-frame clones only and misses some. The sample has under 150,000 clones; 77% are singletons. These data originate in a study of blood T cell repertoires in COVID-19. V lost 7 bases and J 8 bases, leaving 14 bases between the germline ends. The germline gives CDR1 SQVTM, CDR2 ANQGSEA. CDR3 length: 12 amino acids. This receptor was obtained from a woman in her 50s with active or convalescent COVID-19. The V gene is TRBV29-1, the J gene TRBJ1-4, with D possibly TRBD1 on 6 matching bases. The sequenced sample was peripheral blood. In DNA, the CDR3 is TGCAGCGGTAAACAGGGAGGGGAAAAACTGTTTTTT. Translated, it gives CSGKQGGEKLFF.